This T cell receptor beta chain derives from a study of cytomegalovirus exposure and HLA in healthy donors. Assay: immunoSEQ multiplex PCR; the TCRdb copy retains only in-frame clones and omits some. This table holds 85,000 to 120,000 clones, around 90% found once. The study, taken as a whole, reports: Rare TCR sequences predominated, though certain public TCRs were found in many donors.

For this clone: As yet, its antigen is unknown.

The CDR3 extends over 14 amino acids. V was shortened by 4 bases and J by 7 bases, with 17 bases between the two germline ends. Germline loops: CDR1 SGHDT, CDR2 YYEEEE. The validation cohort, a group of over a hundred subjects, included the donors and was separate from the roughly 670-subject first cohort. V usage is TRBV5-6 and J usage is TRBJ1-2, with D possibly TRBD1 on 6 matching bases. The TCR originated in a woman aged 18 to 35 in good health and CMV-seropositive. The sequencing sample was made of PBMCs. The CDR3 sequence: CASSPPGHGLGYTF. As DNA, the CDR3 is TGTGCCAGCAGCCCCCCGGGACATGGGCTTGGCTACACCTTC.